The source of this TCR beta chain is a study of T cell repertoires in cytomegalovirus infection. Whole-study context: Recently identified HLA-C-restricted CMV epitopes were among the peptides used. It was the public TCR beta signatures that indicated both CMV infection and matching HLA type.

Germline loops: CDR1 MDHEN, CDR2 SYDVKM. The CDR3 spans 15 residues. The V and J ends lost 5 bases and 6 bases respectively, with 19 bases between them. Details on this clonotype: Its antigen is unidentified.

TCRdb re-analysed the reads in MiXCR, keeping a single row per CDR3 protein. The profile shows 650,000 to 900,000 distinct CDR3 sequences, 29% of them singletons. Whole-study findings and limits: HLA-C-restricted CMV clonotypes gave the most frequent clonotype in two of eight donors. The cumulative frequency of public TCR beta families distinguished individuals who carried CMV together with the relevant HLA.

V gene TRBV28 combines with J gene TRBJ1-2; TRBD1 is a possible D gene (5 bases). This sequence was found in a human donor in good health (CMV status not recorded). Some clones in this sample may be carry-over from other donors' samples. This sample comprised cultured CD8+ T cells from PBMCs, obtained from culture after CMV antigen stimulation. The DNA for the CDR3 is TGTGCCAGCAGTCCCAGATGGGGGAATACTAATGGCTACACCTTC. It specifies CASSPRWGNTNGYTF.